Described below is a single T cell receptor (beta chain) sequence and its context. The sample belongs to a study of patients and donors after allogeneic stem cell transplantation. This CDR3 has 12 residues. The V end lost 2 bases, the J end lost 9 bases, and 9 bases lay between the germline ends. Germline assignment: CDR1 SGHDT and CDR2 YYEEEE. TCRdb itself ran the RT-PCR reads through MiXCR, one entry per CDR3 protein. The data hold roughly 940,000 distinct CDR3 sequences, with roughly 17% observed a single time. The chain joins TRBV5-6 to TRBJ2-1, with TRBD2 as a possible D gene (5 bases). This TCR was recovered from a human donor who was either an allogeneic HSCT recipient or a stem cell or donor lymphocyte infusion donor (not recorded which). It is not recorded whose cells these are; they may come from a transplant donor. Material: blood, either unsorted or a sorted T cell fraction (not recorded which). The CDR3 nucleotides are TGTGCCAGCAGCTTCGGGCGGGCTGAGCAGTTCTTC. Amino acid sequence: CASSFGRAEQFF.